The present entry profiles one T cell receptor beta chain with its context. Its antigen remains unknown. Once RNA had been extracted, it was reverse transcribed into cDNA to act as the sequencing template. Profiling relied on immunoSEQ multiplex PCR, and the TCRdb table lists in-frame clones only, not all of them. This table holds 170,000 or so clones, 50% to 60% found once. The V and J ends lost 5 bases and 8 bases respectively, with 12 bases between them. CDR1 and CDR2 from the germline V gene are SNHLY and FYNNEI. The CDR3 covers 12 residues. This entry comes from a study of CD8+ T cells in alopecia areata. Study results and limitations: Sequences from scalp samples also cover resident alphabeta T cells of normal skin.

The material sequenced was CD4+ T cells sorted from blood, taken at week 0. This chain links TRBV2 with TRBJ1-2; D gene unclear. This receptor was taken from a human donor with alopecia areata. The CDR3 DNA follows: TGTGCCAGCAGTCCCGAGATCTACGGCTACACCTTC. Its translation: CASSPEIYGYTF.